The 25 T cell receptor beta chains presented below share a single source sample, sequenced in a study of CD8 T cells in ankylosing spondylitis. TCRdb reprocessed the 5' RACE reads with MiXCR, giving one entry per CDR3 protein. The sample lists about 260,000 distinct CDR3 sequences; over 15% were seen once. Sample: blood, either unsorted or a sorted T cell fraction (not recorded which). These receptors all stem from a male donor with ankylosing spondylitis or in good health (not recorded which).

This clonotype was observed a handful of times. This chain joins TRBV6-1 and TRBJ1-5; a possible D gene is TRBD1 (5 bases). V lost 6 bases, J lost 4 bases, and 16 bases lay in between. This CDR3 has 15 residues. Germline CDR1 and CDR2: MNHNS and SASEGT. DNA of the CDR3: TGTGCCAGCAGGACATCGGGGGGAGCGAATCAGCCCCAGCATTTT. Protein product: CASRTSGGANQPQHF.

This clonotype was observed at least ten times. The CDR3 region is CSVAYITNGENEQFF. The CDR3 coding sequence is TGCAGCGTCGCATATATCACCAATGGGGAAAATGAGCAGTTCTTC. This chain connects TRBV29-1 to TRBJ2-1, with D unclear. V gave up 6 bases and J gave up 7 bases, with 22 bases separating them. The CDR3 loop spans 15 amino acids. CDR1 is SQVTM, CDR2 ANQGSEA, per germline.

This clonotype came up a few times. V and J are TRBV10-3 and TRBJ2-3; TRBD2 matches 12 bases. Germline lookup yields CDR1 ENHRY and CDR2 SYGVKD. With V trimmed by 4 bases and J by 3 bases, 5 bases remained unmatched. The CDR3 extends over 16 amino acids. The CDR3 nucleotides read TGTGCCATCAGTGTGAATCTAGCGGGAGGGACAGATACGCAGTATTTT. Translated: CAISVNLAGGTDTQYF.

The chain employs TRBV7-3 and TRBJ2-3; TRBD2 aligns across 10 bases. J gave up 6 bases and V 4 bases, and 7 bases lay outside the gene matches. Per the germline V gene, CDR1 is SGHTA and CDR2 is FQGTGA. The CDR3 has 15 residues. CDR3 in amino acids: CASSSSLAGVDTQYF. CDR3 sequence (DNA): TGTGCCAGCAGCTCAAGCCTAGCGGGGGTGGATACGCAGTATTTT.

This clonotype has more than one count but fewer than ten. The chain uses TRBV12-3 or TRBV12-4 and TRBJ2-3; D might be TRBD2 (6 bases). Trimming left V 8 bases short and J 1 base short, with 10 bases between. CDR3 length equals 13 residues. The CDR3 bases are TGTGCCAGCGCTTGGAGGGGCACAGATACGCAGTATTTT. This sequence encodes CASAWRGTDTQYF.

In DNA form, the CDR3 reads TGTGCCAGCAGGAATTCTGGGGAGGTTTTCACTGAAGCTTTCTTT. Protein sequence: CASRNSGEVFTEAFF. This sequence joins TRBV28 and TRBJ1-1; D call uncertain. The germline CDR1 and CDR2 sequences are MDHEN and SYDVKM. Trimming pared 6 bases from V and 4 bases from J, leaving 18 bases between. The CDR3 covers 15 residues.

This clonotype has a handful of counts. The genes are TRBV4-1 and TRBJ1-4; a weak D match, TRBD1 (5 bases). The CDR3 is 15 residues long. The germline CDR1 and CDR2 sequences are MGHRA and YSYEKL. V was cut by 5 bases and J by 4 bases, with 14 bases left in between. As DNA, the CDR3 is TGCGCCAGCAGCGGGACGGGGTTTAATAATGAAAAACTGTTTTTT. Its protein product is CASSGTGFNNEKLFF.

In this sample, this clonotype turned up a few times. The chain combines TRBV21-1 with TRBJ2-2; no check of the table's D call, TRBD2, against the DNA was made. TRBV21-1 is classified as a pseudogene. The CDR3 spans 18 residues. Here the CDR3 reads CASSCGTSDPGDTGELFF. CDR3 coding DNA: TGTGCCAGCAGCTGCGGGACTAGCGACCCCGGGGACACCGGGGAGCTGTTTTTT.

This clonotype was detected many times. CDR3 sequence reads: CASSQDSGASGNTIYF. The DNA of the CDR3 is TGTGCCAGCAGCCAAGATTCAGGAGCCTCTGGAAACACCATATATTTT. This rearrangement joins TRBV4-2 to TRBJ1-3; the D is unclear. CDR3 length equals 16 residues. The germline V gene has CDR1 LGHNA and CDR2 YNFKEQ. The germline V and J ends were trimmed by 0 bases and 0 bases, with 9 bases remaining between them.

This clonotype has ten or more counts. The chain carries TRBV5-6 and TRBJ1-1; 8 positions match TRBD1. Germline lookup yields CDR1 SGHDT and CDR2 YYEEEE. V was pared by 2 bases and J by 1 base, with 1 base of the junction left unmatched. This CDR3 comprises 14 residues. CDR3 amino acids: CASSFGQGNTEAFF. The CDR3 region has the DNA TGTGCCAGCAGCTTTGGACAGGGGAACACTGAAGCTTTCTTT.

This clonotype came up many times. The V call is TRBV29-1, the J call TRBJ2-1, with D perhaps matching TRBD1 (6 bases). The CDR3 length is 11 residues. Looked up from germline, CDR1 is SQVTM and CDR2 is ANQGSEA. Between the trimmed V and J ends, which lost 6 bases and 7 bases, there was a span of 10 bases. This CDR3 reads CSVSRGNEQFF. For the CDR3, the DNA is TGCAGCGTGAGCAGGGGTAATGAGCAGTTCTTC.

J is TRBJ2-1 and V is TRBV5-6; perhaps TRBD1 as D (6 bases). CDR3 length: 16 residues. CDR1 SGHDT and CDR2 YYEEEE come from the germline V gene. V was trimmed by 4 bases and J by 6 bases, leaving 20 bases between them. For the CDR3, the DNA is TGTGCCAGCAGCCTTACCGGGACACCGAATCGCAATGAGCAGTTCTTC. Its translation: CASSLTGTPNRNEQFF.

In its sample, this clonotype was seen a few times. V is TRBV27 and J is TRBJ1-2; weak D call: TRBD1 (6 bases). V lost 6 bases and J 2 bases, leaving 13 bases between the germline ends. Germline V gene data show CDR1 as MNHEY and CDR2 as SMNVEV (reference sequence). This CDR3 contains 14 residues. The CDR3 bases are TGTGCCAGCAGCCTGACAGGTTCCAACTATGGCTACACCTTC. As protein: CASSLTGSNYGYTF.

This clonotype was seen only a few times. The rearrangement uses TRBV2 and TRBJ1-5, with D maybe TRBD1 (5 bases). CDR1 is SNHLY and CDR2 is FYNNEI in the germline V gene. This CDR3 has 13 residues. V gave up 3 bases and J gave up 4 bases, with 7 bases separating them. CDR3 bases: TGTGCCAGCAGTGAGGGGGATAATCAGCCCCAGCATTTT. Its translation: CASSEGDNQPQHF.

The V and J genes are TRBV7-8 and TRBJ2-4; tentatively, D is TRBD2 (6 bases). The germline gives CDR1 SGHVS, CDR2 FQNEAQ. Trimming stripped 1 base from V and 0 bases from J, with 16 bases between. The CDR3 runs 18 residues. CDR3 amino acids: CASSLVIGGELAKNIQYF. In nucleotides, the CDR3 is TGTGCCAGCAGCTTAGTAATCGGGGGAGAATTAGCCAAAAACATTCAGTACTTC.

The V and J genes are TRBV5-5 and TRBJ2-7; possibly TRBD2 for D (5 bases). This CDR3 comprises 13 residues. In germline, CDR1 is SGHKS, CDR2 YYEKEE (reference sequence). V was cut by 3 bases and J by 6 bases, with 13 bases left in between. The CDR3 DNA follows: TGTGCCAGCAGCTCTAGCTGGACCTCCGAGCAGTACGTC. It encodes CASSSSWTSEQYV.

The chain carries TRBV11-2 and TRBJ2-1; a weak D match, TRBD2 (5 bases). The germline gives CDR1 SGHAT, CDR2 FQNNGV. With 3 bases removed from V and 11 bases from J, the gap between germline ends came to 17 bases. CDR3 length: 14 residues. The CDR3 bases are TGTGCCAGCAGCTTCGTGACTAACCCAGTCCAGCAGTTCTTC. Its translation: CASSFVTNPVQQFF.

The chain recombines TRBV12-3 or TRBV12-4 with TRBJ1-2, with D perhaps TRBD1 (5 bases). V was trimmed by 6 bases and J by 5 bases, leaving 13 bases between them. The CDR3 length is 13 residues. The CDR3: CASRTTGPYGYTF. The CDR3 nucleotides read TGTGCCAGCAGGACTACGGGACCTTATGGCTACACCTTC.

This clonotype showed up just a few times. The V gene is TRBV5-1, the J gene TRBJ2-3; D is undetermined. Trimming stripped 0 bases from V and 6 bases from J, with 14 bases between. This CDR3 comprises 15 residues. CDR1 and CDR2 (germline): SGHRS, YFSETQ. CDR3 coding DNA: TGCGCCAGCAGCTTGGCCTGGTTTCAAGGGGATACGCAGTATTTT. Residues: CASSLAWFQGDTQYF. The complete variable domain, with remaining parts taken from reference TRBV5-1 and TRBJ2-3, reads KAGVTQTPRYLIKTRGQQVTLSCSPISGHRSVSWYQQTPGQGLQFLFEYFSETQRNKGNFPGRFSGRQFSNSRSEMNVSTLELGDSALYLCASSLAWFQGDTQYFGPGTRLTVL.

This clonotype turned up a few times. The chain carries TRBV5-1 and TRBJ2-2; D remains unclear. CDR1 SGHRS and CDR2 YFSETQ come from the germline V gene. The CDR3 is 13 residues long. V lost 4 bases and J 3 bases, leaving 7 bases between the germline ends. CDR3 bases: TGCGCCAGCAGCGCCCAGTACACCGGGGAGCTGTTTTTT. Protein sequence: CASSAQYTGELFF.

V gene TRBV9 combines with J gene TRBJ1-1; D is unresolved. Trimming took off 0 bases at V and 7 bases at J, with 13 bases between the two ends. Looked up from germline, CDR1 is SGDLS and CDR2 is YYNGEE. The CDR3 has 14 amino acids. The CDR3 DNA reads as TGTGCCAGCAGCGTAGGTGGAGGGAATGGTGAAGCTTTCTTT. It yields the protein CASSVGGGNGEAFF.

This clonotype turned up a few times. The chain recombines TRBV2 with TRBJ2-2; D unclear. Germline CDR1 SNHLY, CDR2 FYNNEI. The CDR3 loop spans 15 amino acids. Trimming took off 6 bases at V and 0 bases at J, with 11 bases between the two ends. The CDR3 nucleotides are TGTGCCAGCAGGGAACCTTTCGCGAACACCGGGGAGCTGTTTTTT. Translating gives CASREPFANTGELFF.

This sequence joins TRBV9 and TRBJ1-1; possible D gene TRBD1, 6 bases. The CDR3 consists of 16 residues. Germline-derived CDR1 and CDR2 are SGDLS and YYNGEE. Trimming removed 4 bases at V and 1 base at J, with 17 bases between. CDR3 coding DNA: TGTGCCAGCAGCCGGTTGGGAACAGGGTGGAACACTGAAGCTTTCTTT. This gives the protein CASSRLGTGWNTEAFF.

The gene calls are TRBV5-1 and TRBJ2-3; 15 bases are shared with TRBD2. V lost 7 bases, J lost 1 base, and 10 bases stayed unmatched. Germline V gene lookup returns CDR1 SGHRS and CDR2 YFSETQ. This CDR3 is built from 18 residues. The CDR3, as DNA: TGCGCCAGCCGAACGGGACTAGCGGGGGGCCTCGGCACAGATACGCAGTATTTT. It yields the protein CASRTGLAGGLGTDTQYF.

The genes are TRBV27 and TRBJ2-3; TRBD1 is a possible D gene (5 bases). CDR1 MNHEY and CDR2 SMNVEV come from the germline V gene (reference sequence). V dropped 4 bases and J dropped 0 bases, with 14 bases sitting between them. CDR3 length: 16 residues. CDR3 residues: CASSYRFFSSTDTQYF. The DNA of the CDR3 is TGTGCCAGCAGTTACAGGTTCTTTTCTAGCACAGATACGCAGTATTTT.